The present T cell receptor beta chain was sequenced within a study of cytomegalovirus exposure and HLA in healthy donors. Study conclusions and caveats: TCR beta V- and J-gene trimming was later associated with a missense DCLRE1C variant. With further analysis later on, most CMV-associated TCR beta chains appeared HLA-restricted.

V trimming: 3 bases; J trimming: 7 bases; junction bases outside the gene matches: 6. CDR3 length: 16 residues. CDR1 MRHNA and CDR2 SNTAGT come from the germline V gene. For this clone: What it binds is not known. Other nucleotide sequences in the sample specify the same CDR3.

There were likely unrecorded immune exposures, though donors were nominally healthy when sampled. PCR amplification relied on 60 Vbeta primers (plus 13 Jbeta primers). TCRdb keeps only in-frame clones here, not all; method: immunoSEQ multiplex PCR. Seen here are about 160,000 clones, 70% to 80% observed once, and the top ten hold 1.3%. The sample comprised PBMCs. This receptor was identified in a woman aged 45-59 years in good health and CMV-seronegative. The J gene is TRBJ1-6, the V gene TRBV6-4; 10 nucleotides line up with TRBD1. In DNA form, the CDR3 reads TGTGCCAGCAGTGAGGGGGGGGGACAGGGGAATTCACCCCTCCACTTT. This translates into CASSEGGGQGNSPLHF.